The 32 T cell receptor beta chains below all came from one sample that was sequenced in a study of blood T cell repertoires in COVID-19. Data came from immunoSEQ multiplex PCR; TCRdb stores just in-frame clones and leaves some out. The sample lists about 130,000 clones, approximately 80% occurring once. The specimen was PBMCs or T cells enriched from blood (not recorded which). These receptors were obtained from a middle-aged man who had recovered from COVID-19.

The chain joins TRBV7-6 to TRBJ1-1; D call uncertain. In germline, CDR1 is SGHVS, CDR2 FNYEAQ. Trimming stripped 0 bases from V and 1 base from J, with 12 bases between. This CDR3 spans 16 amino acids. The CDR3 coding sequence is TGTGCCAGCAGCTTAGCGGGTCGGGGATCGAACACTGAAGCTTTCTTT. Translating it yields CASSLAGRGSNTEAFF.

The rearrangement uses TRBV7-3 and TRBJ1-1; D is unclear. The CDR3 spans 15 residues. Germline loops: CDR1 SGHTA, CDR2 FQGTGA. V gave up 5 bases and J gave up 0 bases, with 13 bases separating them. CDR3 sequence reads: CASSPGHPMNTEAFF. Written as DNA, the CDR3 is TGTGCCAGCAGCCCTGGGCACCCCATGAACACTGAAGCTTTCTTT. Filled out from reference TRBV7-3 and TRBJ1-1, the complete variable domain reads GAGVSQTPSNKVTEKGKYVELRCDPISGHTALYWYRQSLGQGPEFLIYFQGTGAADDSGLPNDRFFAVRPEGSVSTLKIQRTERGDSAVYLCASSPGHPMNTEAFFGQGTRLTVV.

The CDR3 bases are TGTGCCAGCAGCTTTTCAGATAATAATTCACCCCTCCACTTT. It codes for CASSFSDNNSPLHF. The chain employs TRBV7-9 and TRBJ1-6, with D hard to call. Germline V CDR1 and CDR2: SEHNR, FQNEAQ (reference sequence). Between the trimmed V and J ends, which lost 3 bases and 5 bases, there was a span of 8 bases. This CDR3 region has 14 residues.

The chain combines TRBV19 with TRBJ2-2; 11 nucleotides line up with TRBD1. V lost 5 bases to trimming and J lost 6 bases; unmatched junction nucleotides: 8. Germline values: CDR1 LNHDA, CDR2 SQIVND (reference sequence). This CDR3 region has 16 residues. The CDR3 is CASSPTGTGGAGELFF. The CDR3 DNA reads TGTGCCAGTAGTCCAACCGGGACAGGGGGGGCCGGGGAGCTGTTTTTT.

DNA of the CDR3: TGTGCCAGCAGCTCACAGGTCGGCGAGCAGTACTTC. Translated, it gives CASSSQVGEQYF. This chain joins TRBV11-2 and TRBJ2-7; possibly TRBD1 for D (5 bases). This CDR3 region has 12 residues. Germline assignment: CDR1 SGHAT and CDR2 FQNNGV. V lost 4 bases to trimming and J lost 6 bases, with 10 bases between them.

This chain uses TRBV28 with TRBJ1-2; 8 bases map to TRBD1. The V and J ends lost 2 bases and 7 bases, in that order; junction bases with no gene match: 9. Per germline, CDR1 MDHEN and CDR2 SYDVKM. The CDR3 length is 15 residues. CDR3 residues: CASSLPLQGAGGYTF. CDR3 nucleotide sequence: TGTGCCAGCAGTTTACCCCTCCAGGGGGCAGGTGGCTACACCTTC.

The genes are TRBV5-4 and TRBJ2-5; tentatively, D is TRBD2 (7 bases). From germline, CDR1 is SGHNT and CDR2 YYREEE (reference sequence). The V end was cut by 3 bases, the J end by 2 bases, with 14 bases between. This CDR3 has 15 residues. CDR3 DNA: TGTGCCAGCAGCTCTGACGGGGGGCGACAAGAGACCCAGTACTTC. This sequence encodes CASSSDGGRQETQYF.

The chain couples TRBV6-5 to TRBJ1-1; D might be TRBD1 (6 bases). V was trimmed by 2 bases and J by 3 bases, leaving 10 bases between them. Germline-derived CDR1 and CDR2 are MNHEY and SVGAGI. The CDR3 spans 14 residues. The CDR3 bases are TGTGCCAGCAGTTACACAGGGACGGACACTGAAGCTTTCTTT. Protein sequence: CASSYTGTDTEAFF.

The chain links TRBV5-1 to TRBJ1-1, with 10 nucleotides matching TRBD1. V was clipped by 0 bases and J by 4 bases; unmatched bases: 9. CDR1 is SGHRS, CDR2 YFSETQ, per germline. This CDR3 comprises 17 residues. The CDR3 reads CASSLGTGGRSITEAFF. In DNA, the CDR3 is TGCGCCAGCAGCTTGGGGACAGGGGGAAGATCTATCACTGAAGCTTTCTTT. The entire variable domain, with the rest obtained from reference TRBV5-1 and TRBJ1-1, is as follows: KAGVTQTPRYLIKTRGQQVTLSCSPISGHRSVSWYQQTPGQGLQFLFEYFSETQRNKGNFPGRFSGRQFSNSRSEMNVSTLELGDSALYLCASSLGTGGRSITEAFFGQGTRLTVV.

The CDR3 coding sequence is TGTGCCAGCAATCCAACTCGGACAGGGAGTTCACCCCTCCACTTT. Its protein product is CASNPTRTGSSPLHF. The V call is TRBV6-5, the J call TRBJ1-6; 8 bases align to TRBD1. Germline V gene sequence: CDR1 MNHEY, CDR2 SVGAGI. The CDR3 covers 15 residues. J lost 9 bases, V lost 7 bases, and 11 bases had no gene match.

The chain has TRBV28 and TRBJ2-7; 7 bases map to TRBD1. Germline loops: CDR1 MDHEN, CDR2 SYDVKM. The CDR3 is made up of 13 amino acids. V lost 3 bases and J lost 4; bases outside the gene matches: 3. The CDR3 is CASSLDRRYEQYF. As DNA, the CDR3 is TGTGCCAGCAGTTTGGACAGGCGATACGAGCAGTACTTC.

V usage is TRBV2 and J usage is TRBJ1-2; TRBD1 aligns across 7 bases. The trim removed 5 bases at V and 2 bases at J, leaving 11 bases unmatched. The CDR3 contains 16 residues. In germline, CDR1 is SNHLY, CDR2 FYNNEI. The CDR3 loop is CASSPSGQVRNYGYTF. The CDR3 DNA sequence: TGTGCCAGCAGTCCCTCAGGACAGGTTCGCAACTATGGCTACACCTTC.

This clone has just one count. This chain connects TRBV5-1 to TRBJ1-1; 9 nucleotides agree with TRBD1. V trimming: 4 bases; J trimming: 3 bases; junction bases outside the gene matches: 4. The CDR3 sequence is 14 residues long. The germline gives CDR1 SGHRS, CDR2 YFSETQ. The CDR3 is CASSQRTGDTEAFF. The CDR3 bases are TGCGCCAGCAGCCAGAGGACAGGGGACACTGAAGCTTTCTTT.

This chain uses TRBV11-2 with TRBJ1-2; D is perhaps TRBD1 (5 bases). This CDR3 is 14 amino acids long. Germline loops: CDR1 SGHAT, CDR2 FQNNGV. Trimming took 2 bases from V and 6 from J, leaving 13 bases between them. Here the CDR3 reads CASSLIPGRDGYTF. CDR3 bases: TGTGCCAGCAGCTTAATTCCAGGGAGGGATGGCTACACCTTC. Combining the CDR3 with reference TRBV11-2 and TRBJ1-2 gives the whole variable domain EAGVAQSPRYKIIEKRQSVAFWCNPISGHATLYWYQQILGQGPKLLIQFQNNGVVDDSQLPKDRFSAERLKGVDSTLKIQPAKLEDSAVYLCASSLIPGRDGYTFGSGTRLTVV.

CDR3 coding DNA: TGTGCCAGCAGTTACTCGGGGTTCGGGGGAACCGGGGAGCTGTTTTTT. This translates into CASSYSGFGGTGELFF. The chain employs TRBV6-5 and TRBJ2-2, with D perhaps TRBD2 (6 bases). With 0 bases removed from V and 5 bases from J, the gap between germline ends came to 13 bases. The CDR3 sequence is 16 residues long. Germline V gene sequence: CDR1 MNHEY, CDR2 SVGAGI.

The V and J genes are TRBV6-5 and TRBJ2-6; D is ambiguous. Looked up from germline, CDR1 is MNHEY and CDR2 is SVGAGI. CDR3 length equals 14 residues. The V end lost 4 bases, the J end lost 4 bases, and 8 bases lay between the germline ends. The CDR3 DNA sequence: TGTGCCAGCAGTTCCCCCGTAGGGGCCAACGTCCTGACTTTC. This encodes CASSSPVGANVLTF.

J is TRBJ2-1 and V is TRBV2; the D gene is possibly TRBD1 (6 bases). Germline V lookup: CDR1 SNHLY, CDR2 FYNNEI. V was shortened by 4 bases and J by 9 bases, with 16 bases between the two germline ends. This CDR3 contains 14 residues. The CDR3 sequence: CASSVHRESAEQFF. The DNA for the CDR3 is TGTGCCAGCAGTGTTCACAGGGAGAGCGCTGAGCAGTTCTTC.

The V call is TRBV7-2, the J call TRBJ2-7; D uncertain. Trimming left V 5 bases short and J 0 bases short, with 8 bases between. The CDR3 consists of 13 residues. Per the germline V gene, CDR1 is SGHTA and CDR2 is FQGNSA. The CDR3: CASSRLDSYEQYF. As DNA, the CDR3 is TGTGCCAGCAGCCGCCTAGACTCCTACGAGCAGTACTTC.

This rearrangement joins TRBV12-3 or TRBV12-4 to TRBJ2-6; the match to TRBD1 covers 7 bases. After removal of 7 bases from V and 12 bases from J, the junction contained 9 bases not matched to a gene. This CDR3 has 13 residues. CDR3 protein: CASTQGQVGVLTF. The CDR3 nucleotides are TGTGCCAGCACCCAAGGACAGGTTGGCGTCCTGACTTTC.

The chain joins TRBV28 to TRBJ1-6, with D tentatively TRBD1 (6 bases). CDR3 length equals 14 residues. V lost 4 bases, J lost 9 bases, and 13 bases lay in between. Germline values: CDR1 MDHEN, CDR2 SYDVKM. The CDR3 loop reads CASSSTGVSSPLHF. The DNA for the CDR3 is TGTGCCAGCAGTTCGACAGGAGTGTCTTCACCCCTCCACTTT.

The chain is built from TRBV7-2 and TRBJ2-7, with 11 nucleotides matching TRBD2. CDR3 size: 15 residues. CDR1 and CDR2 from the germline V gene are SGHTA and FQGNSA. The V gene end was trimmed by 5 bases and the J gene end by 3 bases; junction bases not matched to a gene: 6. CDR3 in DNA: TGTGCCAGCAGCATCCTAGCGGGGGGCTTCTACGAGCAGTACTTC. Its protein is CASSILAGGFYEQYF.

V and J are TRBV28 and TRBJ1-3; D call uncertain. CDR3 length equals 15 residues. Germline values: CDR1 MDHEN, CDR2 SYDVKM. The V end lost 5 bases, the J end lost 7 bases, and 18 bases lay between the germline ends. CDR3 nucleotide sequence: TGTGCCAGCAGTCCCCGGGTGAGGGAAGCGAACACCATATATTTT. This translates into CASSPRVREANTIYF.

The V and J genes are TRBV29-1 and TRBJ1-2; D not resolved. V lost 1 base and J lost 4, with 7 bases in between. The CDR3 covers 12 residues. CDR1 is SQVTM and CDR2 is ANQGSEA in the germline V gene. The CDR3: CSVEGPSYGYTF. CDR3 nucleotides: TGCAGCGTTGAAGGTCCCAGCTATGGCTACACCTTC.

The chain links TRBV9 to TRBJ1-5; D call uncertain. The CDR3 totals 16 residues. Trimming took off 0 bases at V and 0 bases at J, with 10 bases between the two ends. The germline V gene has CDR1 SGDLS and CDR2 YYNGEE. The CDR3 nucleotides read TGTGCCAGCAGCGTAGTCTCCAGGTGTAGCAATCAGCCCCAGCATTTT. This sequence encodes CASSVVSRCSNQPQHF.

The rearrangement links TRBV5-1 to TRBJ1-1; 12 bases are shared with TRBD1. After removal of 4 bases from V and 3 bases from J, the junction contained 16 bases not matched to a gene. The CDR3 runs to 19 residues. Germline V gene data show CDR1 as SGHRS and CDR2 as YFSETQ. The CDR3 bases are TGCGCCAGCAGCCTGTTCGGGGACAGGGGGCGAGTAGGGGACACTGAAGCTTTCTTT. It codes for CASSLFGDRGRVGDTEAFF.

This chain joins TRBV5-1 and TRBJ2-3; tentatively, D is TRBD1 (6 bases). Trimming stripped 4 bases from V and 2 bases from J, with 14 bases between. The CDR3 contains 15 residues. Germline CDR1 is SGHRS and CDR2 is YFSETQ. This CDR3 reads CASSVQGFYTDTQYF. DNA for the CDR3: TGCGCCAGCAGCGTACAGGGCTTTTACACAGATACGCAGTATTTT.

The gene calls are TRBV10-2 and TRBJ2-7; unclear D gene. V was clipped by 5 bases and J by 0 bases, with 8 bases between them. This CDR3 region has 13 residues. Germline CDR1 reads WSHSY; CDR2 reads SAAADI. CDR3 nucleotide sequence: TGCGCCAGCAGTTCAGGCCACTCCTACGAGCAGTACTTC. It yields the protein CASSSGHSYEQYF.

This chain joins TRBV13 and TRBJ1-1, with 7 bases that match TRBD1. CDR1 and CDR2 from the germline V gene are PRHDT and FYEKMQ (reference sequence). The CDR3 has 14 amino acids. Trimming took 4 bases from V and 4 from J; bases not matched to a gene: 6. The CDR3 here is CASSSTTGSTEAFF. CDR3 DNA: TGTGCCAGCAGCTCGACGACAGGGAGCACTGAAGCTTTCTTT.

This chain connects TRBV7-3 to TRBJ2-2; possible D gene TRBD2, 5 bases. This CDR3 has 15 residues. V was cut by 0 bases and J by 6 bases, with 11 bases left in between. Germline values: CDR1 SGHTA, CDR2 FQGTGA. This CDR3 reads CASSLTFQRAGELFF. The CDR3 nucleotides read TGTGCCAGCAGCTTAACCTTCCAGAGGGCCGGGGAGCTGTTTTTT.

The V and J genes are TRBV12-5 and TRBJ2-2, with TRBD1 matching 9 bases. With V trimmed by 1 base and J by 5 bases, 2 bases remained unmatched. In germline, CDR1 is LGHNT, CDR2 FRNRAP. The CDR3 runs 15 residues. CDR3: CASGLEDRGTGELFF. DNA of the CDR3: TGTGCTAGTGGTTTGGAGGACAGGGGTACCGGGGAGCTGTTTTTT.

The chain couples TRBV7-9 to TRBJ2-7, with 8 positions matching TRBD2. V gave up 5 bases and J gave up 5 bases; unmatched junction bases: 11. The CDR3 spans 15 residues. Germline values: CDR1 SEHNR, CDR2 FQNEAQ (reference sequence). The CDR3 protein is CASSVGLREGDEQYF. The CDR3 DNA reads TGTGCCAGCAGCGTAGGACTTCGGGAGGGGGACGAGCAGTACTTC.

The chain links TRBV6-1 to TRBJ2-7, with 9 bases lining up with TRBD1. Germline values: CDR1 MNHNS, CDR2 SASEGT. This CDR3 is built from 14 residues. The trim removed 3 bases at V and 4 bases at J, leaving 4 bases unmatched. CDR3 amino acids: CASSDAGTGYEQYF. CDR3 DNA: TGTGCCAGCAGTGATGCCGGGACAGGGTACGAGCAGTACTTC.